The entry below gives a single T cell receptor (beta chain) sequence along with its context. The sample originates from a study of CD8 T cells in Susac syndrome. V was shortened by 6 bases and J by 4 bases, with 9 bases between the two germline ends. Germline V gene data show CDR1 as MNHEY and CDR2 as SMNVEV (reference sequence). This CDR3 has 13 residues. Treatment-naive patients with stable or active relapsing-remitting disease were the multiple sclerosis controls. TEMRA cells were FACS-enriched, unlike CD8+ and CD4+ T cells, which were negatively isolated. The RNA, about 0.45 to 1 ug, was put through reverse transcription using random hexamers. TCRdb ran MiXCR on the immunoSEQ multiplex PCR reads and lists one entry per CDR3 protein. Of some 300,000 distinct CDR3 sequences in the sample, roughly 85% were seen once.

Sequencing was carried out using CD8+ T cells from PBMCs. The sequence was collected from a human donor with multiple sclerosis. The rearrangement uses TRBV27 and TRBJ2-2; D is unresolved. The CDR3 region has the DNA TGTGCCAGCAGCTTAGGATCCACCGGGGAGCTGTTTTTT. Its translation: CASSLGSTGELFF.